The T cell receptor beta chain under discussion was sequenced for a study of control samples from healthy donors and cancer patients (dated by TCRdb to 2020 to 2021). In the germline V gene, CDR1 corresponds to SGHTA and CDR2 to FQGTGA. From the cysteine through the phenylalanine, the CDR3 covers 14 amino acids. The CDR3 DNA has 42 bases and is translated from base 1. V is shortened by 3 bases, J by 0 bases, and the region joining them spans 8 bases. Library creation used the immunoSEQ multiplex PCR assay. This immuneACCESS table, as held by TCRdb, lists in-frame sequences with V and J called but not all clones. Of the missing ones, under half trace to an unresolved V gene in checked studies; the others have no known cause. The table for this sample lists some 99,000 clones; 85% to 90% of them were counted only once. The top ten constitute 17% of the sample. Points on this clone: Its antigen specificity is not known. Per-base quality was not reported, and no clone a single base away is much larger than it.

Input material: blood. This chain joins TRBV7-3 to TRBJ1-1; TRBD1 is perhaps the D gene, given 5 matching bases. The sequence was collected from a woman aged 45-60 years in good health. The nucleotide sequence reads as follows: TGTGCCAGCAGCTTCGGGGGGTTGAACACTGAAGCTTTCTTT. It translates to CASSFGGLNTEAFF.